This T cell receptor beta chain is from a study of neurological immune-mediated disorders. Time point noted: longitudinal time-point 1 (baseline). In Maryland, USA, blood bank volunteers were the healthy controls. The unsorted libraries were generated from a total of 2 million PBMCs, which had been stored in RNAlater at -80 C. 5'RACE with 10-nucleotide random UMIs generated the cDNA. TCRdb reanalysed the 5' RACE reads using MiXCR and keeps one entry per CDR3 protein. The sample yields some 71,000 distinct CDR3 sequences, roughly a tenth seen once. This clonotype was counted many times. Its antigen is still unknown. The CDR3 has 15 amino acids. The V gene end was trimmed by 2 bases and the J gene end by 9 bases; junction bases not matched to a gene: 6. Germline V gene lookup returns CDR1 MRHNA and CDR2 SNTAGT. Study-wide points: Multiple sclerosis patients had less TCR clonal expansion than even healthy controls, unlike HTLV-1-associated myelopathy.

The receptor was derived from a man between 25 and 39 years old in good health. V and J are TRBV6-4 and TRBJ2-1; 11 bases agree with TRBD2. Sequencing was carried out using PBMCs. The CDR3 sequence is CASSDGGLAVGEQFF. The CDR3 coding sequence is TGTGCCAGCAGTGACGGGGGACTAGCGGTAGGTGAGCAGTTCTTC.